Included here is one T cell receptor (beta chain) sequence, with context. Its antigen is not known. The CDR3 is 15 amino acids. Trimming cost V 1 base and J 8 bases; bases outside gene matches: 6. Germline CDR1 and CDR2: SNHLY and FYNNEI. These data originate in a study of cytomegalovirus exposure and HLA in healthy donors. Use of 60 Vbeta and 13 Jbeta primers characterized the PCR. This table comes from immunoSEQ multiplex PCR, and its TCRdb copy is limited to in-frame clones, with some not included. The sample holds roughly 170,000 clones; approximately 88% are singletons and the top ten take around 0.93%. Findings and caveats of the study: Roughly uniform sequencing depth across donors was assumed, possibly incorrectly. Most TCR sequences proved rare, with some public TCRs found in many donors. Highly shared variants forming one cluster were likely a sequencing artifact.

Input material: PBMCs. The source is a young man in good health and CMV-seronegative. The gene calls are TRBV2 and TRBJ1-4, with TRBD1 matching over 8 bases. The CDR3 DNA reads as TGTGCCAGCAGTGAAGTCCCAGGGGGCGAAGAAAAACTGTTTTTT. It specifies CASSEVPGGEEKLFF.